This T cell receptor beta chain was retrieved from a study of blood T cell repertoires in COVID-19. Study-level information: Samples taken during acute and convalescent COVID-19 were collected in the United States, Italy and Spain.

The protocol was immunoSEQ multiplex PCR, while the TCRdb copy is restricted to in-frame clones and leaves out a portion. In the table there are 200,000 to 250,000 clones, around 82% of which are singletons. Germline V gives CDR1 LGHDT, CDR2 YNNKEL (reference sequence). Trimming took off 3 bases at V and 3 bases at J, with 18 bases between the two ends. The CDR3 sequence is 17 residues long. This sequence was found in a woman of 80 years or more with acute or convalescent COVID-19. The V gene is TRBV3-1 (or the pseudogene TRBV3-2), the J gene TRBJ2-1; perhaps TRBD2 as D (5 bases). The sequenced sample consisted of peripheral blood. DNA for the CDR3: TGTGCCAGCAGCCAGAGAGTTCCGGGAACAGTCTACAATGAGCAGTTCTTC. It codes for CASSQRVPGTVYNEQFF.